A selection of T cell receptor beta chains follows, all from one sample in a study of STAT5B mutations in CD4+ large granular lymphocyte leukemia. Measured with immunoSEQ multiplex PCR; TCRdb has only the in-frame clones, and not every one. The table has tens of thousands of clones, roughly 80% seen once. The source material was CD4+ T cells from blood buffy coats. The receptors derive from a human donor in good health. Each CDR3 is given with its conserved first and last residue. A D gene is named only where the DNA matches it firmly. The size of a clone is reported for some rows only, either as once, few or many, or as a class for expanded clones.

>TRBJ2-1|TRBV6-4|TRBD2|few
TGTGCCAGCAGTGGGCTAGCGGGAAATGAGCAGTTCTTC
CASSGLAGNEQFF
>TRBJ2-7|TRBV15|TRBD1|.
TGTGCCACCAGCAGGAGGTGGGGACAGGGTTACGAGCAGTACTTC
CATSRRWGQGYEQYF
>TRBJ2-7|TRBV9|.|.
TGTGCCAGCAGCGTAGGAGAGCGGGCCTACGAGCAGTACTTC
CASSVGERAYEQYF
>TRBJ2-2|TRBV4-3|.|.
TGCGCCAGCAGCCAAGGTACAGGGACGAACACCGGGGAGCTGTTTTTT
CASSQGTGTNTGELFF
>TRBJ2-3|TRBV18|TRBD2|.
TGTGCCAGTTCACCAGCCCTAGCGGGGACCACAGATACGCAGTATTTT
CASSPALAGTTDTQYF
>TRBJ2-2|TRBV10-3|TRBD2|.
TGTGCCATCATGGGGGGAGGGACCGGGGAGCTGTTTTTT
CAIMGGGTGELFF
>TRBJ2-3|TRBV30|TRBD1|once
TGTGCCTGGAGTGTCGGGACAGCCGAGATCACGCAGTATTTT
CAWSVGTAEITQYF
>TRBJ1-4|TRBV2|TRBD1|.
TGTGCCAGCACCCGGACAGGGGTGGGCGAAAAACTGTTTTTT
CASTRTGVGEKLFF
>TRBJ1-6|TRBV30|TRBD1|.
TGTGCCCGCGCCGGACAGGGCAATTCACCCCTCCACTTT
CARAGQGNSPLHF
>TRBJ2-3|TRBV6-4|.|.
TGTGCCAGCAGTGACTCTTGGGGAGATACGCAGTATTTT
CASSDSWGDTQYF
>TRBJ2-3|TRBV7-2|.|.
TGTGCCAGCAGCTCCGGAGGAGATACGCAGTATTTT
CASSSGGDTQYF
>TRBJ2-4|TRBV10-1|TRBD2|.
TGCGCCAGCAGTGGGGGACTAGAGGACATTCAGTACTTC
CASSGGLEDIQYF
>TRBJ2-5|TRBV7-2|.|.
TGTGCCAGCAGCTTAGGAGAAGAGACCCAGTACTTC
CASSLGEETQYF
>TRBJ2-1|TRBV11-1|TRBD1|.
TGTGCCAGCAGCAGGGACAGCCGTTTGCGGCAGTTCTTC
CASSRDSRLRQFF
>TRBJ1-4|TRBV7-2|.|few
TGTGCCAGCACCCGCGGGGATTCTAATGAAAAACTGTTTTTT
CASTRGDSNEKLFF
>TRBJ2-1|TRBV4-1|.|few
TGCGCCAGCAGGAATCCGGGACCCCTTAGGAATGAGCAGTTCTTC
CASRNPGPLRNEQFF
>TRBJ1-3|TRBV4-3|.|once
TGCGCCAGCAGCCAAGATCGACGTGGAGCTGGAAACACCATATATTTT
CASSQDRRGAGNTIYF
>TRBJ2-1|TRBV7-2|TRBD1|.
TGTGCCAGCAGCCCAGCCGGGACAGGGGCGGTCAATGAGCAGTTCTTC
CASSPAGTGAVNEQFF
>TRBJ2-1|TRBV4-3|TRBD2|.
TGCGCCAGCAGCCAAGGGCTAGCGGGTGACAGCTCCTACAATGAGCAGTTCTTC
CASSQGLAGDSSYNEQFF
>TRBJ2-3|TRBV18|.|.
TGTGCCAGCTCGCCTACCACAGATACGCAGTATTTT
CASSPTTDTQYF
>TRBJ1-4|TRBV28|.|.
TGTGCCAGCAGTTTACGTAGGGTGGGTGAAAAACTGTTTTTT
CASSLRRVGEKLFF
>TRBJ2-5|TRBV4-2|TRBD2|once
TGTGCCAGCAGCCAAGATATTGGAATAGCGGGAGCTGGGGAGACCCAGTACTTC
CASSQDIGIAGAGETQYF
>TRBJ2-3|TRBV7-3|.|.
TGTGCCAGCAGCTTAGGGGGAAGCGCAGATACGCAGTATTTT
CASSLGGSADTQYF
>TRBJ2-7|TRBV19|TRBD2|.
TGTGCCAGTAGTATGAAACTAGCGGGGAACTACGAGCAGTACTTC
CASSMKLAGNYEQYF
>TRBJ1-4|TRBV11-2|.|.
TGTGCCAGCAGCCCGGGACATCGAGGTGAAAAACTGTTTTTT
CASSPGHRGEKLFF
>TRBJ2-1|TRBV5-1|TRBD2|.
TGCGCCAGCAGCTTGGGATCCCTAGCGGGGACCTACAATGAGCAGTTCTTC
CASSLGSLAGTYNEQFF
>TRBJ2-7|TRBV7-3|.|.
TGTGCCAGCAGTAGAGGGGGAGGGGACGTCGAGCAGTACTTC
CASSRGGGDVEQYF
>TRBJ2-1|TRBV10-3|.|.
TGTGCCATCAGTGAGGGGACCCAACTTTACAATGAGCAGTTCTTC
CAISEGTQLYNEQFF
>TRBJ2-2|TRBV19|TRBD2|.
TGTGCCAGTAGTATAATGGGACTAGCGGCCTACACCGGGGAGCTGTTTTTT
CASSIMGLAAYTGELFF
>TRBJ2-3|TRBV7-2|.|.
TGTGCCAGCAGCCTGGGACCTCGTAGCACAGATACGCAGTATTTT
CASSLGPRSTDTQYF
>TRBJ2-6|TRBV6-5|.|few
TGTGCCACCCGCATATCTGGGGCCAACGTCCTGACTTTC
CATRISGANVLTF
>TRBJ2-1|TRBV10-3|.|once
TGTGCCATCAGTGACTTTAGACAGAGCTCCTACAATGAGCAGTTCTTC
CAISDFRQSSYNEQFF
>TRBJ1-2|TRBV30|.|.
TGTGCCTGGAGTCCTCTGACAGGTTACTATGGCTACACCTTC
CAWSPLTGYYGYTF
>TRBJ2-5|TRBV6-5|.|.
TGTGCCAGCAGTTCCGTACGAGGGGAGACCCAGTACTTC
CASSSVRGETQYF
>TRBJ2-2|TRBV30|TRBD2|.
TGTGCCTGGAGTGTAGCGGGAGGGAACACCGGGGAGCTGTTTTTT
CAWSVAGGNTGELFF
>TRBJ1-2|TRBV28|.|once
TGTGCCAGCACCTTAGACGGTTACTATGGCTACACCTTC
CASTLDGYYGYTF
>TRBJ2-2|TRBV5-1|.|.
TGCGCCAGCAGCCCAGTGGGATTATCGAACACCGGGGAGCTGTTTTTT
CASSPVGLSNTGELFF
>TRBJ2-4|TRBV10-3|.|.
TGTGCCATCAGTGAGTCACCAGGAACACAACAGTACTTC
CAISESPGTQQYF
>TRBJ2-5|TRBV18|.|once
TGTGCCAGCTCACCACCGCACGGCCAAGAGACCCAGTACTTC
CASSPPHGQETQYF
>TRBJ1-1|TRBV9|.|.
TGTGCCAGCAGCGTAGAGACCCTCACTGAAGCTTTCTTT
CASSVETLTEAFF
>TRBJ1-2|TRBV5-5|.|.
TGTGCCAGCAGCTTGGAAAGGGGCTATGGCTACACCTTC
CASSLERGYGYTF
>TRBJ2-1|TRBV28|TRBD2|.
TGTGCCAGCAGTAGTACTGGGACTAGCGGGATTATTTATGAGCAGTTCTTC
CASSSTGTSGIIYEQFF
>TRBJ1-2|TRBV18|.|.
TGTGCCAGCTCACCACCGTCGACGGGGACTAACTATGGCTACACCTTC
CASSPPSTGTNYGYTF
>TRBJ2-1|TRBV5-4|TRBD1|once
TGTGCCAGCAGCCCGGACAGGGGTAGGTACAATGAGCAGTTCTTC
CASSPDRGRYNEQFF
>TRBJ2-2|TRBV28|TRBD1|.
TGTGCCAGCATTAACCAAGGAGGGACAGGGGGCGCGGGCGGGGAGCTGTTTTTT
CASINQGGTGGAGGELFF
>TRBJ1-3|TRBV6-1|.|.
TGTGCCAGCAGTGACGGGTATGGAAACACCATATATTTT
CASSDGYGNTIYF
>TRBJ2-7|TRBV18|.|.
TGTGCCAGCTCACCAACCGGGTTGGAGCAGTACTTC
CASSPTGLEQYF
>TRBJ2-1|TRBV18|.|once
TGTGCCAGCTCTACTCTAAATGAGCAGTTCTTC
CASSTLNEQFF
>TRBJ2-1|TRBV7-3|TRBD2|.
TGTGCCAGCAGCTCCGAGCGGGAGTTCTCCTACAATGAGCAGTTCTTC
CASSSEREFSYNEQFF
>TRBJ2-2|TRBV19|.|.
TGTGCCAGTAGTATGGAAACAGGGAACTACGGGGAGCTGTTTTTT
CASSMETGNYGELFF
>TRBJ2-3|TRBV4-3|.|.
TGCGCCAGCAGCCAAGGGGGCGCGATTACCACAGATACGCAGTATTTT
CASSQGGAITTDTQYF
>TRBJ2-1|TRBV28|.|.
TGTGCCAGCAGTACTACTAGCAATGAGCAGTTCTTC
CASSTTSNEQFF
>TRBJ2-6|TRBV11-1|.|.
TGTGCCAGCAGCTTGGGTGACTCTGGGGCCAACGTCCTGACTTTC
CASSLGDSGANVLTF
>TRBJ2-1|TRBV27|TRBD1|.
TGTGCCAGCAGGCAAACCGGGACAGGGTCGGGGAATGAGCAGTTCTTC
CASRQTGTGSGNEQFF